These 27 T cell receptor beta chains were all obtained from the same sample, sequenced in a study of shared clonotypes between healthy human individuals. Profiled with immunoSEQ multiplex PCR; TCRdb holds only in-frame clones, not every one. The data contain millions of clones, approximately 94% of them singletons. CD8 cells classed as naive were CD45RO-negative and positively selected for CCR7, excluding terminally differentiated effector memory CD45RA+ cells. Source material: naive CD8+ T cells sorted from blood. Receptors were obtained from a man younger than 30 in good health.

The chain links TRBV5-6 to TRBJ1-2; weak D call: TRBD1 (5 bases). CDR3 length: 12 residues. Germline-derived CDR1 and CDR2 are SGHDT and YYEEEE. The V end lost 4 bases, the J end lost 10 bases, and 14 bases lay between the germline ends. CDR3 in amino acids: CASSPEQVVYTF. Here the CDR3 DNA reads TGTGCCAGCAGCCCTGAACAGGTTGTCTACACCTTC.

In nucleotides, the CDR3 is TGTGCCAGCAGTGCCTACATACTAGCGGGAGACCACGAGCAGTACTTC. Its protein is CASSAYILAGDHEQYF. V usage is TRBV2 and J usage is TRBJ2-7; 11 bases are a match to TRBD2. With 4 bases clipped from V and 5 bases from J, the junction kept 10 bases outside the gene matches. Germline assignment: CDR1 SNHLY and CDR2 FYNNEI. CDR3 size: 16 residues.

The rearrangement links TRBV4-3 to TRBJ2-1; D ambiguous. The CDR3 is 14 amino acids. V lost 0 bases, J lost 6 bases, and 9 bases lay in between. Germline lookup yields CDR1 LGHNA and CDR2 YSLEER. The CDR3 DNA is TGCGCCAGCAGCCAAGAAGGATGGAGCAATGAGCAGTTCTTC. It yields the protein CASSQEGWSNEQFF.

The V gene is TRBV5-6, the J gene TRBJ2-3; 8 bases agree with TRBD2. Germline CDR1 SGHDT, CDR2 YYEEEE. CDR3 size: 16 residues. After removal of 2 bases from V and 0 bases from J, the junction contained 5 bases not matched to a gene. The DNA of the CDR3 is TGTGCCAGCAGCTTCCAGGCGGGAGGTAGCACAGATACGCAGTATTTT. Translating gives CASSFQAGGSTDTQYF. Full variable domain (remainder filled in from reference TRBV5-6 and TRBJ2-3): DAGVTQSPTHLIKTRGQQVTLRCSPKSGHDTVSWYQQALGQGPQFIFQYYEEEERQRGNFPDRFSGHQFPNYSSELNVNALLLGDSALYLCASSFQAGGSTDTQYFGPGTRLTVL.

The chain links TRBV27 to TRBJ1-2; 9 bases map to TRBD1. The CDR3 has 14 residues. V dropped 2 bases and J dropped 7; count of bases not matched to a gene: 5. Germline values: CDR1 MNHEY, CDR2 SMNVEV (reference sequence). The CDR3 spells CASSLQQGALGYTF. DNA of the CDR3: TGTGCCAGCAGTTTACAACAGGGGGCGCTTGGCTACACCTTC.

This chain links TRBV5-4 with TRBJ2-1, with TRBD2 as a possible D gene (5 bases). CDR1 and CDR2 from the germline V gene are SGHNT and YYREEE (reference sequence). V was trimmed by 3 bases and J by 4 bases, leaving 14 bases between them. The CDR3 is made up of 15 amino acids. CDR3 amino acids: CASSSDVGEYNEQFF. CDR3 nucleotide sequence: TGTGCCAGCAGCTCGGACGTCGGGGAGTACAATGAGCAGTTCTTC. The variable domain in full, completed from reference TRBV5-4 and TRBJ2-1, reads ETGVTQSPTHLIKTRGQQVTLRCSSQSGHNTVSWYQQALGQGPQFIFQYYREEENGRGNFPPRFSGLQFPNYSSELNVNALELDDSALYLCASSSDVGEYNEQFFGPGTRLTVL.

Remarks on this clone: One end of the junction does not line up with germline, which may come from a read error. The rearrangement uses TRBV27 and TRBJ2-7, with a tentative D call TRBD1 (6 bases). The CDR3 runs 14 residues. Germline values: CDR1 MNHEY, CDR2 SMNVEV (reference sequence). CDR3 coding DNA: TGTGCCAGCAGTTTTTCCAGGGGATCCTCCGAGCAGTACTTC. It is translated as CASSFSRGSSEQYF.

The gene calls are TRBV27 and TRBJ2-7; 7 nucleotides agree with TRBD1. This CDR3 region has 14 residues. The junction had 6 bases not matched to a gene; V was cut back by 5 bases and J by 2 bases. Germline V gene data show CDR1 as MNHEY and CDR2 as SMNVEV (reference sequence). The CDR3 sequence is CASSVTGLPYEQYF. The CDR3 DNA sequence: TGTGCCAGCAGTGTGACAGGGCTCCCCTACGAGCAGTACTTC.

The genes are TRBV7-6 and TRBJ1-2; D remains ambiguous. The CDR3 totals 15 residues. Trimming cost V 5 bases and J 4 bases, with 17 bases left between them. CDR1 SGHVS and CDR2 FNYEAQ come from the germline V gene. CDR3 sequence: CASSPPEGASYGYTF. The CDR3 nucleotides are TGTGCCAGCAGCCCCCCAGAGGGCGCAAGCTATGGCTACACCTTC.

The chain recombines TRBV20-1 with TRBJ2-5, with unresolved D. Per germline, CDR1 DFQATT and CDR2 SNEGSKA (reference sequence). There are 10 residues in the CDR3. The V end lost 3 bases, the J end lost 4 bases, and 3 bases lay between the germline ends. DNA for the CDR3: TGCAGTGCTAGTTCAGAGACCCAGTACTTC. Translated: CSASSETQYF.

The chain joins TRBV7-2 to TRBJ2-7, with 7 bases lining up with TRBD1. CDR1 is SGHTA and CDR2 is FQGNSA in the germline V gene. V shed 6 bases and J 2 bases; nucleotides not matched to a gene: 4. The CDR3 covers 13 residues. CDR3 bases: TGTGCCAGCAGACCAGGGGGACCCTACGAGCAGTACTTC. Translation gives CASRPGGPYEQYF. Complete variable domain (other parts from reference TRBV7-2 and TRBJ2-7): GAGVSQSPSNKVTEKGKDVELRCDPISGHTALYWYRQSLGQGLEFLIYFQGNSAPDKSGLPSDRFSAERTGGSVSTLTIQRTQQEDSAVYLCASRPGGPYEQYFGPGTRLTVT.

The chain recombines TRBV5-6 with TRBJ2-3; D is undetermined. V was cut by 2 bases and J by 0 bases, with 7 bases left in between. The CDR3 is 14 amino acids. In germline, CDR1 is SGHDT, CDR2 YYEEEE. CDR3 region: CASSFEPSTDTQYF. CDR3 in DNA: TGTGCCAGCAGCTTCGAGCCCAGCACAGATACGCAGTATTTT.

A few counts support this clone. The chain joins TRBV13 to TRBJ2-3, with 8 nucleotides matching TRBD2. The junction had 2 bases not matched to a gene; V was cut back by 1 base and J by 5 bases. The CDR3 totals 14 residues. The V gene's germline CDR1 is PRHDT and CDR2 FYEKMQ (reference sequence). The CDR3 nucleotides are TGTGCCAGCAGCTTAGCGGGAGGGCAAGATACGCAGTATTTT. This sequence encodes CASSLAGGQDTQYF.

The gene calls are TRBV11-2 and TRBJ1-6; D is ambiguous. This CDR3 contains 15 residues. The germline V and J ends were trimmed by 2 bases and 9 bases, with 14 bases remaining between them. CDR1 is SGHAT, CDR2 FQNNGV, per germline. CDR3 nucleotides: TGTGCCAGCAGCTTATGGTTTCGGGGAGGTTCACCCCTCCACTTT. It codes for CASSLWFRGGSPLHF.

The CDR3 sequence: CASRGFIATNEKLFF. CDR3 bases: TGTGCCAGCCGGGGGTTCATAGCAACTAATGAAAAACTGTTTTTT. The rearrangement uses TRBV28 and TRBJ1-4, with D maybe TRBD1 (5 bases). From germline, CDR1 is MDHEN and CDR2 SYDVKM. Trimming stripped 8 bases from V and 0 bases from J, with 13 bases between. This CDR3 spans 15 amino acids.

To note about this clone: At the DNA level, this CDR3 is encoded by other sequences in the same sample as well. This chain uses TRBV28 with TRBJ1-4; D is ambiguous. This CDR3 contains 11 residues. V dropped 2 bases and J dropped 7 bases, with 2 bases sitting between them. Germline CDR1 is MDHEN and CDR2 is SYDVKM. The CDR3 DNA follows: TGTGCCAGCAGTTTAAGTGAAAAACTGTTTTTT. As protein: CASSLSEKLFF.

CDR3 sequence: CAISESRTSAYNEQFF. Here the CDR3 DNA reads TGTGCCATCAGTGAGTCCCGGACTAGCGCTTACAATGAGCAGTTCTTC. This chain connects TRBV10-3 to TRBJ2-1, with 9 nucleotides matching TRBD2. The CDR3 length is 16 residues. CDR1 ENHRY and CDR2 SYGVKD come from the germline V gene. Losses at the gene ends were 0 bases for V and 4 bases for J; bases not matched to a gene: 4.

This chain uses TRBV4-3 with TRBJ1-1, with D unresolved. V was pared by 1 base and J by 6 bases, with 9 bases between. In germline, CDR1 is LGHNA, CDR2 YSLEER. This CDR3 has 13 residues. The CDR3 loop is CASSQVHKAEAFF. The DNA of the CDR3 is TGCGCCAGCAGCCAAGTCCACAAAGCTGAAGCTTTCTTT.

The V gene is TRBV5-5, the J gene TRBJ1-4; TRBD1 matches 8 bases. The V and J ends lost 1 base and 2 bases, in that order; junction bases with no gene match: 10. Per germline, CDR1 SGHKS and CDR2 YYEKEE (reference sequence). The CDR3 consists of 18 residues. This chain's CDR3 is CASSLIQGALVTNEKLFF. The CDR3 region has the DNA TGTGCCAGCAGCTTGATCCAGGGGGCTCTTGTTACTAATGAAAAACTGTTTTTT.

The CDR3 region is CAWSIGGPPTDTQYF. The CDR3 DNA reads as TGTGCCTGGAGTATAGGGGGACCCCCCACAGATACGCAGTATTTT. This chain uses TRBV30 with TRBJ2-3; maybe TRBD1 (6 bases). The V end lost 2 bases, the J end lost 2 bases, and 14 bases lay between the germline ends. The CDR3 has 15 amino acids. CDR1 is GTSNPN, CDR2 SVGIG, per germline (reference sequence).

The V call is TRBV4-1, the J call TRBJ2-7; 11 bases align to TRBD2. The CDR3 is 17 residues long. J gave up 1 base and V 2 bases, and 7 bases lay outside the gene matches. CDR1 MGHRA and CDR2 YSYEKL come from the germline V gene. The DNA for the CDR3 is TGCGCCAGCAGCCAATTTACTAGCGGGGGCCCATCCTACGAGCAGTACTTC. Protein sequence: CASSQFTSGGPSYEQYF.

The sample holds one count of this clone. The chain is built from TRBV27 and TRBJ1-1; D remains unclear. V was cut by 8 bases and J by 4 bases, with 14 bases left in between. CDR1 is MNHEY, CDR2 SMNVEV, per germline (reference sequence). The CDR3 totals 13 residues. CDR3 DNA: TGTGCCAGCCGTTCCGACAAAATCACTGAAGCTTTCTTT. Its protein product is CASRSDKITEAFF.

This chain joins TRBV10-2 and TRBJ2-7, with D possibly being TRBD1 or TRBD2 (6 bases each). The CDR3 runs 15 residues. Germline CDR1 and CDR2: WSHSY and SAAADI. V was trimmed by 4 bases and J by 6 bases, leaving 19 bases between them. In DNA, the CDR3 is TGCGCCAGCAGTGGCGGGCGGGACACGCCTGGCGAGCAGTACTTC. This codes for CASSGGRDTPGEQYF.

The V gene is TRBV2, the J gene TRBJ2-3; maybe TRBD1 (5 bases). CDR3 length: 16 residues. V was cut by 6 bases and J by 5 bases, with 21 bases left in between. The V gene's germline CDR1 is SNHLY and CDR2 FYNNEI. This CDR3 is CASRFTTARLEDTQYF. The CDR3 nucleotides are TGTGCCAGCAGATTTACGACAGCCCGATTAGAAGATACGCAGTATTTT.

V and J are TRBV11-2 and TRBJ2-1; maybe TRBD2 (6 bases). Trimming removed 5 bases at V and 10 bases at J, with 12 bases between. Germline lookup yields CDR1 SGHAT and CDR2 FQNNGV. The CDR3 loop spans 12 amino acids. The CDR3 loop reads CASSLLEGEQFF. The CDR3 nucleotides are TGTGCCAGCAGCCTCCTGGAGGGGGAGCAGTTCTTC.

This clone came up once. The J gene is TRBJ2-1, the V gene TRBV11-3; TRBD2 matches at 7 bases. Trimming took 5 bases from V and 10 from J; bases not matched to a gene: 5. The CDR3 spans 12 residues. Germline V gene sequence: CDR1 SGHNT, CDR2 YENEEA. This CDR3 is CASSPGGGEQFF. CDR3 nucleotide sequence: TGTGCCAGCAGCCCGGGCGGGGGAGAGCAGTTCTTC.

This chain connects TRBV7-9 to TRBJ2-3; 7 bases align to TRBD2. The V gene's germline CDR1 is SEHNR and CDR2 FQNEAQ (reference sequence). The CDR3 is 14 residues long. The trim removed 4 bases at V and 5 bases at J, leaving 6 bases unmatched. CDR3 sequence (DNA): TGTGCCAGCAGCTCAAGCGGGGTCGTAGATACGCAGTATTTT. This gives the protein CASSSSGVVDTQYF.